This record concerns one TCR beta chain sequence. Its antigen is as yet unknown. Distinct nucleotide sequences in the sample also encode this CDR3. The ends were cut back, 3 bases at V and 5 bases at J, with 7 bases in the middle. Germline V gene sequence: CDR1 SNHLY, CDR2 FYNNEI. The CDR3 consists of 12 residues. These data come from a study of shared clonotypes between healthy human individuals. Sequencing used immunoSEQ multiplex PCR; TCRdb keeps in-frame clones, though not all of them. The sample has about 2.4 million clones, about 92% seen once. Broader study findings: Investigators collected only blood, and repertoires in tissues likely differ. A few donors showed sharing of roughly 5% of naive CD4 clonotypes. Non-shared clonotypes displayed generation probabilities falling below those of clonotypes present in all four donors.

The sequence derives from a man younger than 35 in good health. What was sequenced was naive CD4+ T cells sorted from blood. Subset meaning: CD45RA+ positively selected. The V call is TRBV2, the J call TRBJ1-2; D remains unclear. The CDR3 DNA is TGTGCCAGCAGTGAGAGCGATTATGGCTACACCTTC. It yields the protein CASSESDYGYTF.